This T cell receptor beta chain was found in a study of T-cell reconstitution after alpha-beta-depleted transplantation in children (dated by TCRdb to 2016 to 2017). About the study as a whole: T-cell immune reconstitution after TCRalphabeta/CD19-depleted allogeneic hematopoietic cell transplantation in children was quantitatively tracked in the study by means of TCR repertoire profiling.

The full study reports these points: The high TCRbeta diversity at day 60 in some patients was ascribed to recipient T cells and intrathymic progenitors that had survived conditioning. The apparently early recovery of alphabetaT-cell counts about two months after transplant reportedly depended on only several hundred rapidly expanded clones that came from non-depleted graft cells. Over subsequent months, a decline in hyperexpanded clone frequencies was noted, and after one year, T-cell counts and TCRbeta diversity were mostly ascribed to newly produced T cells.

The method was PCR. The listed sequencing device is Illumina HiSeq 2500. Molecular barcoding was employed in the preparation of TCR libraries, with unique molecular identifiers being used to normalize TCRbeta repertoire quantification. The public reads were run again by TCRdb, first through fastp at Q25 and then through MiXCR, and only productive beta chains were kept. Entries are consolidated by CDR3 protein sequence, retaining the most common genes and DNA. In all, the sample holds 100,000 to 130,000 distinct CDR3 sequences, and around 6.4% of those were seen once. The ten top clones hold approximately 25% of the sample. Of note for this clonotype: Its antigen target is currently unknown. No base-level quality is on record; no much larger clone is a single base apart.

The CDR3 runs 14 residues from the cysteine to the phenylalanine. Only the CDR3 part of the read is kept: 42 bases, read in frame from the first base. CDR1 and CDR2 are read off the germline V gene as SGHDT and YYEEEE. V drops 3 bases and J drops 6 bases, leaving 13 bases in between. The treatment or condition label, read with the paper, signifies: allogeneic hematopoietic cell transplantation with graft depleted of TCRalphabeta T cells and CD19 B cells. TCRalphabeta/CD19-depleted allogeneic hematopoietic cell grafts were given to the transplant recipients, all of whom were children. Recombination joined TRBV5-6 with TRBJ1-5, and the D gene may be TRBD1, 5 bases matching. This clonotype was sampled from a male patient aged 2-15 years who had a stem cell transplant for acute lymphoblastic leukemia, so the T cells may come from the graft donor. Here the sequenced sample was PBMCs, mostly from graft donor cells, taken 360 days after TCRalphabeta/CD19-depleted stem cell transplant. CDR3 protein: CASSSPGGGQPQHF. Read as DNA, the sequence is TGTGCCAGCAGCTCCCCGGGTGGGGGTCAGCCCCAGCATTTT.